The present TCR beta chain was sequenced within a study of T cells after yellow fever vaccination (dated by TCRdb to between 2018 and 2020). General notes on the study: The SMART-Seq v4 Ultra Low Input RNA kit was used to prepare libraries from fractions with low cell numbers. Two healthy male donors made up the cohort, one aged 18 to 30 years and the other aged 30 to 40 years. To follow T-cell clones before and after primary and booster YFV17D yellow fever vaccination, bulk TCR alpha and beta repertoires were sequenced over time. Blood was collected at multiple timepoints before and after primary and secondary immunization, and bulk PBMC replicates and cell subsets were isolated. The research as a whole found: A small fraction of clonotypes showed up in both the CD4 and CD8 compartments, probably as a result of convergent recombination. Because only a couple of donors were included in the study, the extent to which the findings can be generalized is limited. The secondary T-cell response was found to be weaker but faster than the primary response, with a peak reached on day 5 rather than on day 15. Computational filtering was required because FACS-sorted repertoires could contain abundant contaminating clonotypes from the bulk population. Most clones expanded after primary vaccination (approximately 97% of CD4 and 88% of CD8) were re-detected after the booster, suggesting that broad memory maintenance occurred.

This clonotype was seen ten or more times. Its antigen is still unknown. It has no much larger one-base neighbor in the sample; base qualities were not kept. The treatment or condition tag for this specimen amounts to: live attenuated yellow fever vaccine strain. At each blood-draw timepoint, two biological replicates of bulk PBMCs were collected. A standard Ficoll-Paque protocol was used to isolate PBMCs from peripheral blood. TriZol was used to extract RNA from bulk PBMCs, from CD4 and CD8 fractions, and from dextramer-positive and dextramer-negative fractions. Data came from an Illumina NovaSeq 6000. TCR cDNA was synthesized by 5'RACE template switching, through which a universal primer site and unique molecular identifiers were introduced. Priming of cDNA synthesis was performed from both the TCR alpha and TCR beta constant segments. Library amplification involved two PCR steps, and the second step added sample barcodes and sequencing adapters. Sequencing of libraries was performed on Illumina HiSeq 2500 (2x100 bp) or NovaSeq (2x150 bp). As for the authors' bioinformatics: MIGEC handled demultiplexing of reads and collapsing into UMI consensus sequences, while MiXCR performed V(D)J alignment. Using edgeR on replicate PBMC samples, clonotypes were called vaccine-responding if FDR was below 0.01 and the log2 fold change was above 5 up to day 15. CD4 or CD8 identity was assigned to each bulk clonotype according to whether the clonotype was present at higher abundance in the sequenced CD4 repertoire or the sequenced CD8 repertoire. TCRdb trimmed the raw reads at Q25, called clones with MiXCR and kept productive beta chains. Every distinct CDR3 protein forms one entry, paired with its most common genes and DNA. The V and J calls and clone size come from TCRdb's table, not from the authors' own analysis. In all, the sample holds 230,000 or so distinct CDR3 sequences, and roughly 4% of those were seen once. The top ten hold around 20% of the sample.

This clonotype was sampled from a man younger than 30 who received the YFV17D yellow fever vaccine. The sequenced sample was PBMCs, obtained 15 days after the yellow fever booster vaccination.

The nucleotides read TGTGCCAGCAGCGCGCGGGGGGTGGATACGCAGTATTTT. It is translated as CASSARGVDTQYF. The chain couples TRBV9 to TRBJ2-3, and 8 junctional nucleotides match TRBD2. The germline V end is reduced by 3 bases and the J end by 6 bases; junction bases left unmatched: 3. In the germline V gene, CDR1 corresponds to SGDLS and CDR2 to YYNGEE. The CDR3, from cysteine to phenylalanine, totals 13 residues. The retained sequence is limited to the CDR3, 39 bases, with the frame set at the first base.